Listed here is a single T cell receptor beta chain. Despite likely unrecorded immune exposures, the donors were nominally healthy at the time of sampling. Germline V gene data show CDR1 as LNHDA and CDR2 as SQIVND (reference sequence). The CDR3 runs to 13 residues. V lost 10 bases to trimming and J lost 7 bases; unmatched junction nucleotides: 11. This specimen belongs to a study of cytomegalovirus exposure and HLA in healthy donors. Study-wide context: Samples from HLA-typed donors yielded about 85 million unique TCRs in an early data release.

Use of 60 Vbeta and 13 Jbeta primers characterized the PCR. Clones were read by immunoSEQ multiplex PCR, and TCRdb kept only the in-frame ones, dropping some. The table has approximately 150,000 clones, around 68% seen once; the top ten hold less than 1.5%. This clonotype was obtained from a man in his forties or fifties in good health and CMV-seronegative. Specimen: PBMCs. This chain uses TRBV19 with TRBJ1-1; 8 bases fit TRBD1. The CDR3 loop is CAIRQGARGEAFF. As DNA, the CDR3 is TGTGCCATCCGTCAGGGGGCGCGGGGTGAAGCTTTCTTT.